A single sample gave rise to the 14 T cell receptor beta chains below, sequenced in a study of vaccination and CD4 T cells after COVID-19. These receptors are not linked to any known antigen. Sequencing of the DNA from cultured CD4+ T cells was carried out with the Oncomine TCR Beta short-read assay. TCRdb analysed the PCR reads with MiXCR anew, one entry per CDR3 protein. Of about 15,000 distinct CDR3 sequences listed, approximately 30% are singletons. Sample treatment: roughly 10-day PBMC culture with coronavirus spike peptide pools or control peptides (ViraFEST assay). The sample taken for sequencing was cultured CD4+ T cells from blood. The origin of the receptors is a human donor with COVID-19.

This clonotype occurred a few times. The gene calls are TRBV7-9 and TRBJ2-1, with TRBD2 as a possible D gene (6 bases). This CDR3 region has 13 residues. The germline V gene has CDR1 SEHNR and CDR2 FQNEAQ (reference sequence). Trimming pared 1 base from V and 10 bases from J, leaving 11 bases between. In DNA, the CDR3 is TGTGCCAGCAGCTTAGAAGTTGCGGGGGAGCAGTTCTTC. It specifies CASSLEVAGEQFF.

In its sample, this clonotype was seen a few times. J is TRBJ1-1 and V is TRBV4-2; 8 bases line up with TRBD1. J was trimmed by 4 bases and V by 0 bases; bases with no gene match: 13. This CDR3 comprises 18 residues. Germline V gene data show CDR1 as LGHNA and CDR2 as YNFKEQ. The CDR3 nucleotides are TGTGCCAGCAGCCAAGATGTAGGAGGCAGGGGGCGAATCACTGAAGCTTTCTTT. This translates into CASSQDVGGRGRITEAFF.

This clonotype was counted a few times. One end of the junction does not line up with germline, which may come from a read error. As DNA, the CDR3 is TGTGCCAGCAGGGAAGACAGGGGTTCCTATAATTCACCCCTCCACTTT. This translates into CASREDRGSYNSPLHF. The rearrangement uses TRBV2 and TRBJ1-6; 8 bases map to TRBD1. CDR3 length: 16 residues. CDR1 and CDR2 from the germline V gene are SNHLY and FYNNEI.

The gene calls are TRBV7-9 and TRBJ1-4; 9 bases align to TRBD1. The J segment lost 8 bases and the V segment lost 5 bases, leaving 12 bases of the junction unmatched. CDR1 is SEHNR, CDR2 FQNEAQ, per germline (reference sequence). This CDR3 comprises 16 residues. Here the CDR3 DNA reads TGTGCCAGCAGCCCGACAACAGGGGGCGTTGGGGAAAAACTGTTTTTT. This encodes CASSPTTGGVGEKLFF.

This clonotype has just a few counts. The V and J genes are TRBV30 and TRBJ2-7; D perhaps matches TRBD1 (6 bases). Trimming left V 2 bases short and J 5 bases short, with 16 bases between. The length of the CDR3 is 14 residues. Germline loops: CDR1 GTSNPN, CDR2 SVGIG (reference sequence). CDR3 sequence (DNA): TGTGCCTGGAGTTCTGGGACACGGCGCCACGAGCAGTACTTC. Encoded protein: CAWSSGTRRHEQYF.

This sequence joins TRBV7-8 and TRBJ2-7; a weak D match, TRBD1 (6 bases). Germline CDR1 is SGHVS and CDR2 is FQNEAQ. CDR3 length: 15 residues. Trimming removed 5 bases from V and 0 bases from J, with 14 bases in between. CDR3 sequence reads: CASSRQATSSYEQYF. The CDR3 coding sequence is TGTGCCAGCAGCCGACAGGCCACCAGCTCCTACGAGCAGTACTTC.

The sample holds a few counts of this clonotype. This chain uses TRBV6-1 with TRBJ1-5; tentatively, D is TRBD1 (5 bases). The V gene's germline CDR1 is MNHNS and CDR2 SASEGT. The CDR3 is 15 amino acids. V lost 8 bases to trimming and J lost 2 bases, with 16 bases between them. The CDR3: CASLAGSYGNQPQHF. CDR3 nucleotides: TGTGCCAGCCTCGCAGGGTCTTATGGCAATCAGCCCCAGCATTTT.

This chain links TRBV6-5 with TRBJ1-4, with TRBD1 identical over 10 bases. Germline V gene lookup returns CDR1 MNHEY and CDR2 SVGAGI. CDR3 length: 17 amino acids. Trimming took 1 base from V and 0 from J; bases not matched to a gene: 2. CDR3 region: CASSYLTGGATNEKLFF. CDR3 nucleotides: TGTGCCAGCAGTTACTTGACAGGGGGCGCAACTAATGAAAAACTGTTTTTT.

The chain is built from TRBV11-2 and TRBJ1-5; 7 bases match TRBD1. CDR3 length equals 13 residues. CDR1 and CDR2 (germline): SGHAT, FQNNGV. V was pared by 5 bases and J by 7 bases, with 5 bases of the junction left unmatched. CDR3 bases: TGTGCCAGCAGCCACCGGGACAGCCAGCCCCAGCATTTT. It is translated as CASSHRDSQPQHF.

This sequence joins TRBV11-2 and TRBJ2-2; 12 nucleotides line up with TRBD2. V lost 2 bases and J lost 3; bases outside the gene matches: 4. From germline, CDR1 is SGHAT and CDR2 FQNNGV. This CDR3 is 17 amino acids long. The CDR3 sequence: CASSLTSGGSDTGELFF. The DNA of the CDR3 is TGTGCCAGCAGCTTAACTAGCGGGGGGTCGGACACCGGGGAGCTGTTTTTT.

In its sample, this clonotype was seen a few times. The chain recombines TRBV6-1 with TRBJ1-2; D is ambiguous. Trimming cost V 1 base and J 3 bases, with 6 bases left between them. This CDR3 region has 13 residues. The germline CDR1 and CDR2 sequences are MNHNS and SASEGT. The CDR3 nucleotides are TGTGCCAGCAGTGAAGGGCAAGACTATGGCTACACCTTC. This translates into CASSEGQDYGYTF.

The chain employs TRBV7-3 and TRBJ1-2; the match to TRBD1 covers 8 bases. This CDR3 has 17 residues. With V trimmed by 4 bases and J by 5 bases, 15 bases remained unmatched. Per the germline V gene, CDR1 is SGHTA and CDR2 is FQGTGA. The CDR3 sequence: CASSSGGGQAFPYGYTF. Here the CDR3 DNA reads TGTGCCAGCAGCTCAGGGGGGGGACAGGCGTTTCCGTATGGCTACACCTTC.

This clonotype has a handful of counts. The chain joins TRBV28 to TRBJ1-2; perhaps TRBD1 as D (5 bases). Germline V gene data show CDR1 as MDHEN and CDR2 as SYDVKM. Trimming took 6 bases from V and 7 from J, leaving 12 bases between them. The CDR3 consists of 12 residues. CDR3 in amino acids: CASSLTQGGYTF. The CDR3 region has the DNA TGTGCCAGCAGCCTAACGCAGGGTGGCTACACCTTC.

The V gene is TRBV6-5, the J gene TRBJ2-1; perhaps TRBD1 as D (6 bases). Germline V gives CDR1 MNHEY, CDR2 SVGAGI. The V end was cut by 4 bases, the J end by 6 bases, with 13 bases between. CDR3 length equals 14 residues. The CDR3: CASSFRGAGNEQFF. The CDR3 coding sequence is TGTGCCAGCAGTTTCAGGGGCGCGGGCAATGAGCAGTTCTTC.